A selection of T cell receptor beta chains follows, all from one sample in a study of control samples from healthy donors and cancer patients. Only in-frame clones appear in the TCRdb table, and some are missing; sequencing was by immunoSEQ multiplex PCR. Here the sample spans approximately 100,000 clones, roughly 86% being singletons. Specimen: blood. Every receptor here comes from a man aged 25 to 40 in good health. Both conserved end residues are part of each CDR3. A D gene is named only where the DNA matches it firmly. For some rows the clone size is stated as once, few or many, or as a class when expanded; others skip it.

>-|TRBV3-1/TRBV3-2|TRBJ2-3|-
CASSQDFGGRRTDTQYF
TGTGCCAGCAGCCAAGATTTTGGGGGCCGCCGCACAGATACGCAGTATTTT
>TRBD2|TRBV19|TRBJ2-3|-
CASSMTSGGRSTDTQYF
TGTGCCAGTAGTATGACTAGCGGGGGACGTAGCACAGATACGCAGTATTTT
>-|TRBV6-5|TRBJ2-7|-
CASSLGGTGTYEQYF
TGTGCCAGCAGTCTGGGGGGGACAGGAACCTACGAGCAGTACTTC
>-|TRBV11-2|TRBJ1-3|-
CASNTGISAGNTIYF
TGTGCCAGCAACACAGGGATAAGCGCCGGAAACACCATATATTTT
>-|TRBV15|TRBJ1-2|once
CATTGGEAYGYTF
TGTGCCACCACGGGGGGTGAAGCCTATGGCTACACCTTC
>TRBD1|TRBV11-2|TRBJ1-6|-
CASSQGTGSSPLHF
TGTGCCAGCAGCCAAGGGACAGGGAGTTCACCCCTCCACTTT
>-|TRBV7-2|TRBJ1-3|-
CASSYTVGNTIYF
TGTGCCAGCAGCTATACCGTTGGAAACACCATATATTTT
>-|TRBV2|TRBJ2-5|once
CASRFGAGQETQYF
TGTGCCAGCAGGTTTGGAGCAGGACAAGAGACCCAGTACTTC
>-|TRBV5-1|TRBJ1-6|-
CASSWAPDNSPLHF
TGCGCCAGCAGCTGGGCCCCAGATAATTCACCCCTCCACTTT
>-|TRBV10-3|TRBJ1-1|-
CAINKKLNTEAFF
TGTGCCATCAATAAGAAGTTGAACACTGAAGCTTTCTTT
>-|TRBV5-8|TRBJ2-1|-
CASSLARGRNEQFF
TGTGCCAGCAGCTTGGCCAGGGGTAGAAATGAGCAGTTCTTC
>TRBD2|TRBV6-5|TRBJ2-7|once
CASSYGASGTYEQYF
TGTGCCAGCAGTTACGGGGCTAGCGGGACCTACGAGCAGTACTTC
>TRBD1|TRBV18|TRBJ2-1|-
CASSPTLRDRGYNEQFF
TGTGCCAGCTCACCCACGTTACGGGACAGGGGCTACAATGAGCAGTTCTTC
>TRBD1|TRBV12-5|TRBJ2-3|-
CASGLTGQGSDTQYF
TGTGCTAGTGGTTTGACGGGACAGGGTTCAGATACGCAGTATTTT
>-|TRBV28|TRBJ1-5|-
CASSLRQGNQPQHF
TGTGCCAGCAGTTTAAGACAGGGCAATCAGCCCCAGCATTTT
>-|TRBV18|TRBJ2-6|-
CASSNWDEGANVLTF
TGTGCCAGCTCAAACTGGGACGAAGGGGCCAACGTCCTGACTTTC
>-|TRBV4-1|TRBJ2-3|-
CASSQGRFRSTQYF
TGCGCCAGCAGCCAAGGACGATTTCGGTCTACGCAGTATTTT
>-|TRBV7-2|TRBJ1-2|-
CASSLGMVSAYGYTF
TGTGCCAGCAGCTTGGGGATGGTGTCCGCCTATGGCTACACCTTC
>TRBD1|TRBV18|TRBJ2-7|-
CASSPGQGAREQYF
TGTGCCAGCTCACCGGGACAGGGGGCTCGGGAGCAGTACTTC
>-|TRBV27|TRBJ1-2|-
CASSTGGRYGYTF
TGTGCCAGCTCTACTGGGGGGCGCTATGGCTACACCTTC
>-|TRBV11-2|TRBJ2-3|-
CASSLGGTSVGDTQYF
TGTGCCAGCAGCCTAGGCGGGACTTCGGTTGGAGATACGCAGTATTTT
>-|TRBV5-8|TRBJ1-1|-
CASSLATEAFF
TGTGCCAGCAGCTTGGCTACTGAAGCTTTCTTT
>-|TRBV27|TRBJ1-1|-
CASSAQTGNTEAFF
TGTGCCAGCAGTGCGCAGACAGGGAACACTGAAGCTTTCTTT
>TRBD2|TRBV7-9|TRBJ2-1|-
CASSPTSGGAWDEQFF
TGTGCCAGCAGCCCGACTAGCGGGGGGGCCTGGGATGAGCAGTTCTTC
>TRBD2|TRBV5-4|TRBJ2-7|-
CASSLRGGAVEQYF
TGTGCCAGCAGCTTGCGGGGGGGGGCCGTCGAGCAGTACTTC
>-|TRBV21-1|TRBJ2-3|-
CASTGTSGGRRTDTQYF
TGTGCCAGCACCGGGACTAGCGGGGGCCGACGCACAGATACGCAGTATTTT
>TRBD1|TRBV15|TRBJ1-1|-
CATMPDRGRGNTEAFF
TGTGCCACTATGCCGGACAGGGGGCGTGGAAACACTGAAGCTTTCTTT
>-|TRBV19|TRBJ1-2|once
CASSNPGEGSYGYTF
TGTGCCAGTAGTAACCCCGGGGAGGGGAGCTATGGCTACACCTTC
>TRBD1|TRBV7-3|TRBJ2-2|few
CASSSGTGNTGELFF
TGTGCCAGCAGCTCCGGGACAGGGAACACCGGGGAGCTGTTTTTT
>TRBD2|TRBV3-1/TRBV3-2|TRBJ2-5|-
CASSQRGGGTKTQYF
TGTGCCAGCAGCCAACGCGGGGGGGGTACGAAGACCCAGTACTTC
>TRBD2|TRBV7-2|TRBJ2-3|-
CASSFSSGGAGDTQYF
TGTGCCAGCAGCTTCTCTAGCGGGGGGGCTGGGGATACGCAGTATTTT
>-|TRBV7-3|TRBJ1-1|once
CASSPSPGRVEAFF
TGTGCCAGCAGCCCCAGCCCGGGACGTGTAGAAGCTTTCTTT
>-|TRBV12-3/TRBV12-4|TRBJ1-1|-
CASSTVENTEAFF
TGTGCCAGCAGCACGGTGGAGAACACTGAAGCTTTCTTT
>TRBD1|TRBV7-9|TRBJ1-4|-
CASSSGQGTNEKLFF
TGTGCCAGCAGCTCAGGACAGGGAACTAATGAAAAACTGTTTTTT
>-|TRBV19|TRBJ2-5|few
CASSIGMVEQEETQYF
TGTGCCAGTAGTATAGGAATGGTGGAACAAGAAGAGACCCAGTACTTC
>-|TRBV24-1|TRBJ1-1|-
CATSDTELTEAFF
TGTGCCACCAGTGACACGGAGCTCACTGAAGCTTTCTTT
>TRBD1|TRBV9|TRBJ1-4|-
CASSERTGGYEKLFF
TGTGCCAGCAGCGAACGGACAGGGGGTTATGAAAAACTGTTTTTT
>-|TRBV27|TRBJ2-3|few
CASSSRPRGTDTQYF
TGTGCCAGCAGTTCCCGTCCCCGGGGCACAGATACGCAGTATTTT
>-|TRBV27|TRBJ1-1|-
CASSFAGGLGTEAFF
TGTGCCAGCAGTTTTGCGGGGGGCTTAGGCACTGAAGCTTTCTTT
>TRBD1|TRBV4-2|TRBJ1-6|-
CASSPRQGGYNSPLHF
TGTGCCAGCAGCCCCCGACAGGGTGGATATAATTCACCCCTCCACTTT
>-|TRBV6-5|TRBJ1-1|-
CASSYSSVATEAFF
TGTGCCAGCAGTTACTCGAGCGTGGCGACTGAAGCTTTCTTT
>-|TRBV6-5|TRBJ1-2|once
CASSRTETNYGYTF
TGTGCCAGCAGTCGGACGGAGACTAACTATGGCTACACCTTC
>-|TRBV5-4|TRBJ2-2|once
CASSLGNRANTGELFF
TGTGCCAGCAGCTTGGGGAACAGGGCGAACACCGGGGAGCTGTTTTTT
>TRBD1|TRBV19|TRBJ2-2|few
CASSNRGHPGELFF
TGTGCCAGTAGTAACAGGGGGCATCCCGGGGAGCTGTTTTTT
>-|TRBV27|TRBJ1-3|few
CASSRDRRSGNTIYF
TGTGCCAGCAGCAGGGACCGCCGCTCTGGAAACACCATATATTTT
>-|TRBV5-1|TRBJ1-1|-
CASSLGGGMNTEAFF
TGCGCCAGCAGCTTGGGTGGGGGAATGAACACTGAAGCTTTCTTT
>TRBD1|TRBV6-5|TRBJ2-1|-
CASILGQGYNEQFF
TGTGCCAGCATATTGGGACAGGGCTACAATGAGCAGTTCTTC
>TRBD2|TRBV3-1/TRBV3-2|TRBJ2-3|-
CASTRYATSGGGDTQYF
TGTGCCAGCACCCGCTACGCAACTAGCGGGGGTGGGGATACGCAGTATTTT
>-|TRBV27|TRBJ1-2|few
CASRHDGWGYTF
TGTGCCAGCAGGCACGACGGTTGGGGCTACACCTTC
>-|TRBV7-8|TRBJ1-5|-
CASSWRETNQPQHF
TGTGCCAGCAGCTGGAGAGAGACCAATCAGCCCCAGCATTTT
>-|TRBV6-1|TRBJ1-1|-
CASSEYRGTEAFF
TGTGCCAGCAGTGAATATAGAGGCACTGAAGCTTTCTTT
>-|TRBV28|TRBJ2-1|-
CASSLSISGGPPGFF
TGTGCCAGCAGTCTATCGATTTCGGGCGGGCCCCCCGGGTTCTTC
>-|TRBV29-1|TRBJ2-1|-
CSVEGLIVNEQFF
TGCAGCGTTGAAGGACTAATTGTCAATGAGCAGTTCTTC
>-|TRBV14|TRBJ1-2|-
CASSQQENYGYTF
TGTGCCAGCAGCCAACAGGAAAATTATGGCTACACCTTC
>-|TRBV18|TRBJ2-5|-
CASSLRGPLQETQYF
TGTGCCAGCTCACTGCGGGGGCCACTTCAAGAGACCCAGTACTTC
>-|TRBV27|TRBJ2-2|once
CASSPQGFGRNTGELFF
TGTGCCAGCAGTCCTCAGGGTTTTGGTAGGAACACCGGGGAGCTGTTTTTT
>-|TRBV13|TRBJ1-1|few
CASSLGRWKPEAFF
TGTGCCAGCAGCTTAGGCCGGTGGAAACCTGAAGCTTTCTTT